Below, one T cell receptor beta chain is given with its context. The sample holds one count of this clonotype. This clone's antigen is unknown. The junction differs from germline at one of its ends, possibly a read error. This sample was taken from a study of blood T cells in healthy people across ages (dated by TCRdb to between 2015 and 2017). About the study as a whole: Template switching captured roughly one uniquely barcoded TCR beta cDNA molecule per two T cells in model experiments. Using deep sequencing normalized with unique cDNA molecular identifiers, the study measured how TCR beta repertoire diversity changes with age. The donors were divided into four age groups: young (average roughly 17 years), middle-aged (around 41), aged (62) and long-lived (around 80). Using the same blood draw, the study looked at two additional independent replicas of 1 million unique cDNA reads for two donors, one aged 18 to 29 and the other aged 80 or older.

Systemically healthy Caucasian individuals from Russia, around 38 in total and aged roughly 6 to 100 years, were included as donors. Around 10 milliliters of peripheral blood were collected from each donor into EDTA-treated Vacutainer tubes. Ficoll-Paque density-gradient centrifugation was used to isolate PBMCs, with at least 6.5 million per sample. Total RNA, at least 5 micrograms per sample, was extracted from PBMCs with Trizol reagent. The percentages of naive CD45RAhigh/CD27high T cells were determined by flow cytometry on a PBMC aliquot from every donor. Study-level results and caveats: Observed TCR beta diversity per million T cells fell roughly linearly with age, and a significant reduction was already apparent by age about 36. Compared with the aged group, more naive CD4+ T cells, fewer expanded clones and increased TCR diversity were shown by the long-lived group, suggesting age selection. Estimates of total diversity from one million sequenced T cells were regarded as lower bounds and underestimates. The CMV infection status of donors was not known, potentially confounding age-related changes in expanded clonotypes. Observed TCR beta diversity correlated strongly with the percentage of naive T cells measured by flow cytometry. Bulk unsorted PBMC profiling prevented conclusive comparison of naive and antigen-experienced compartments.

The library was generated by 5' RACE. TCRdb lists the instrument as Illumina HiSeq 2500. The second PCR ran for about 6 to 12 cycles and used a J-beta primer mix along with a sample-barcoded 5' primer. Each TCR beta cDNA molecule received a unique molecular identifier from a template-switch 5' adaptor carrying 12 random nucleotides. Each sample yielded at least 3 million CDR3-containing paired-end reads. The Mint cDNA synthesis kit, primed by a TRBC-specific oligonucleotide, was used to synthesize first-strand cDNA from all RNA. Following uracil-DNA glycosylase treatment, a first 18-cycle PCR with universal primers M1SS and BC2_uni_R was performed on all cDNA. The paper's processing steps were these. For normalization, 1 million high-quality reads, each with a distinct molecular identifier, were randomly selected from each sample. Reads sharing molecular identifiers were discarded rather than binned into consensus sequences. MiTCR, with a Q25 quality threshold and the strictest error-elimination algorithm, was used for CDR3 identification, clonotype clustering and error correction. A nonparametric unseen species model with Euler transformation was used to estimate lower-bound total TCR beta diversity. TCRdb redid the processing of the public reads, applying fastp at Q25 and MiXCR, and retained in-frame beta chains. Rows matching on CDR3 protein sequence are summarized as one entry with the most common DNA and genes. None of the V and J calls come from the authors' own analysis; TCRdb made them. This sample has 600,000 to 900,000 distinct CDR3 sequences in its table, and roughly 25% of those were observed once. The ten largest account for about 2.9% of the sample.

This same sample was also taken into another study, of T cells of mothers and their children. The second paper further reports: Nine systemically healthy Caucasian individuals, comprising three mothers and their six children, were included as donors. cDNA synthesis consumed the entire amount of extracted RNA, loaded at about 1.5 ug RNA in each 15 ul reaction. In the second PCR, the M1S primer introduced both the sample barcodes and 2-4 random nucleotides. More than 9 million TCR beta CDR3 reads were obtained from each mother, and about 3 million reads were obtained from each child. In both related and unrelated pairs, thymic selection shapes the output of TCR recombination in a similar way, with inherited differences having only a minor effect. Related mother-child pairs always showed normalized repertoire overlap that was slightly higher than in unrelated mother-child pairs, though the difference was never significant. No persistent microchimeric T cell clones were detected, at a sensitivity of around 97 clones per million clonotypes. Deep NGS was used in the study to compare the TCR beta repertoires of mothers and children and to look for features that separate related mother-child pairs from unrelated individuals. On average, the children were about 12 +/- 4 years old, while the mothers were around 40 +/- 4 years old. After adapter ligation was performed with NEBNext reagents, the libraries were sequenced on an Illumina HiSeq 2000 with 100+100 nt paired-end reads. To prevent cross-contamination, the mother and child libraries were prepared a month apart and were sequenced in separate runs. For each donor, somewhere between about 500,000 and 2,300,000 distinct TCR beta clonotypes were identified. Naive TCR beta clonotypes were estimated from low-frequency clonotypes matched to each donor's FACS-determined naive share, without sorting.

This TCR derives from a boy younger than 18 in good health. The sample was blood.

CDR3 sequence: CASSLDRLLAENIQYF. At the DNA level, the sequence is TGTGCCAGCAGTTTAGACAGGCTCCTAGCCGAAAACATTCAGTACTTC. The chain uses TRBV12-3 or TRBV12-4 and TRBJ2-4; the D call could be TRBD1 or TRBD2, with each sharing 5 bases. Including cysteine and phenylalanine, the CDR3 has 16 amino acids. CDR3 DNA is the only sequence kept; it has 48 bases, read in frame from the first base.